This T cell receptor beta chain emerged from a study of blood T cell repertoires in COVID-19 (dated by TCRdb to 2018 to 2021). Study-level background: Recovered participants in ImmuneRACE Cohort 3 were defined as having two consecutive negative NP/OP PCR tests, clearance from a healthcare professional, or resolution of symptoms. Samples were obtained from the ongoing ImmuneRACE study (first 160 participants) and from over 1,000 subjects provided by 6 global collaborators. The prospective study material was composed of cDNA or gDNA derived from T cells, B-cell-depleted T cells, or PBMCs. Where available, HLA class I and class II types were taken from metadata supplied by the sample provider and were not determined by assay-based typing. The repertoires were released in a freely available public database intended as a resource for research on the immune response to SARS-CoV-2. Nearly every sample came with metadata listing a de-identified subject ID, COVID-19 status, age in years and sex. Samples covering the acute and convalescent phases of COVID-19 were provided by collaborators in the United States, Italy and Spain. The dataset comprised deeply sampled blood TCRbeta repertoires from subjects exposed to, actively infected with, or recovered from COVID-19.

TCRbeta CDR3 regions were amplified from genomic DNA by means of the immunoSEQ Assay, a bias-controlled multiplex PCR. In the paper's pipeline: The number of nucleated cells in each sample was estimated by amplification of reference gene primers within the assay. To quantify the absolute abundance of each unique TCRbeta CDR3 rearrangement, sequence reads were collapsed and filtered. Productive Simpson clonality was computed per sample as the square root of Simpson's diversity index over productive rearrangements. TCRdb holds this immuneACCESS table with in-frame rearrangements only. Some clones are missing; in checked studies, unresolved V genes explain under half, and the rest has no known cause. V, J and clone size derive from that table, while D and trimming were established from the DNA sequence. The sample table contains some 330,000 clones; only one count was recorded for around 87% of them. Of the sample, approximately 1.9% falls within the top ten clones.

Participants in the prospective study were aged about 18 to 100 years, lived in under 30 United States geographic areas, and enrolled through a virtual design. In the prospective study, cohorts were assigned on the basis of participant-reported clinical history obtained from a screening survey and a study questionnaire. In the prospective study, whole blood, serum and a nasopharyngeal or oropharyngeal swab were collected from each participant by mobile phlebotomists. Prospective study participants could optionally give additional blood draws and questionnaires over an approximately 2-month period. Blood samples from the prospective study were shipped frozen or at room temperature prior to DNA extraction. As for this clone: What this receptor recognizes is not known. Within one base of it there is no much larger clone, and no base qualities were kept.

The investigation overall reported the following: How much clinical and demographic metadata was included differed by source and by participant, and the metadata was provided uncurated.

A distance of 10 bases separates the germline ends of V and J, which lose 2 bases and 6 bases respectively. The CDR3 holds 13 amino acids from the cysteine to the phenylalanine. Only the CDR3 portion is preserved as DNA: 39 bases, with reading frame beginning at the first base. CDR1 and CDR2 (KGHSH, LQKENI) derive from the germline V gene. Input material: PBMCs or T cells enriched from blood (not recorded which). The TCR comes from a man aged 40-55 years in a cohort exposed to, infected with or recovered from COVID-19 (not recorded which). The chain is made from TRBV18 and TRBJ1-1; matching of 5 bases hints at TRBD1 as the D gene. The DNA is TGTGCCAGCTCACCAGATGGGGGGGCTGAAGCTTTCTTT. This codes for CASSPDGGAEAFF.